The rows below give T cell receptor beta chains drawn from one sample of a study of Ad26.COV2.S vaccination and SARS-CoV-2 variants. Clones were read by immunoSEQ multiplex PCR, and TCRdb kept only the in-frame ones, dropping some. Of more than 350,000 clones detected, 75% to 95% appear once; the ten largest clones hold about 12%. The sequencing here drew on peripheral blood, taken in a trial of Ad26.COV2.S vaccine versus placebo. The receptor set was obtained from a person between 18 and 65 years old who received the Ad26.COV2.S COVID-19 vaccine or a placebo. Each CDR3 is given with its conserved first and last residue. The order of the fields is V gene, J gene, CDR3 protein.

>TRBV6-2/TRBV6-3|TRBJ2-1
CASSYHGLAGFLSYNEQFF
>TRBV3-1/TRBV3-2|TRBJ1-5
CASSQFPDQPQHF
>TRBV5-6|TRBJ2-1
CASSNSRSWAYNEQFF
>TRBV6-1|TRBJ2-3
CASSEVSAVRRGDTQYF
>TRBV7-2|TRBJ2-7
CASSRGQLSYEQYF
>TRBV29-1|TRBJ1-1
CSAGGGIGNTEAFF
>TRBV2|TRBJ2-1
CASSEGQREQFF
>TRBV11-2|TRBJ2-5
CASSPRQSAQYF
>TRBV9|TRBJ2-7
CASSVRPGLAGEQYF
>TRBV4-3|TRBJ2-7
CASSQDPLPSGSPYEQYF
>TRBV5-4|TRBJ2-7
CASSRDDYEQYF
>TRBV12-3/TRBV12-4|TRBJ1-2
CASSSSTGYGYTF
>TRBV11-2|TRBJ2-1
CASGPSHLSDEQFF
>TRBV6-5|TRBJ2-7
CASIGSGGETYEQYF
>TRBV15|TRBJ1-4
CATSRAGSNEKLFF
>TRBV14|TRBJ2-7
CASSPHRGYEQYF
>TRBV6-6|TRBJ2-2
CASSRIGGELFF
>TRBV10-3|TRBJ1-1
CAISGYLNTEAFF
>TRBV30|TRBJ1-2
CAWSPLRGYTF
>TRBV4-1|TRBJ2-2
CASSPRLDSGRDTGELFF
>TRBV14|TRBJ2-7
CASSPDRTYEQYF
>TRBV29-1|TRBJ2-3
CSSLGTPSGRAYSTDTQYF
>TRBV12-3/TRBV12-4|TRBJ2-7
CASSGSYEQYF
>TRBV5-3|TRBJ2-1
CARRNTSEQFF
>TRBV6-5|TRBJ2-7
CASSYWEGNEQYF
>TRBV6-5|TRBJ2-7
CASRALAGAADEQYF
>TRBV18|TRBJ2-1
CASSGFREGNEQFF
>TRBV5-4|TRBJ2-3
CASSFVAGGPADTQYF
>TRBV7-2|TRBJ1-1
CASRGGTEAFF
>TRBV9|TRBJ1-4
CASSVGNSQPEKLFF
>TRBV7-2|TRBJ2-7
CASSASGTGWYYEQYF
>TRBV5-1|TRBJ2-1
CASSLGTGGSYNEQFF
>TRBV28|TRBJ1-6
CASSLRLINSPLHF
>TRBV28|TRBJ2-5
CASSLFGTDPETQYF
>TRBV7-9|TRBJ2-7
CASAESYEQYF
>TRBV5-1|TRBJ1-5
CASSLDSGRGNQPQHF
>TRBV6-1|TRBJ2-7
CASSEELETGVSYEQYF
>TRBV4-1|TRBJ2-1
CASSHSSYNEQFF
>TRBV7-2|TRBJ1-5
CASSPTGGDQPQHF
>TRBV7-9|TRBJ2-7
CASSVRTGFSYEQYF
>TRBV6-5|TRBJ2-7
CASSSFGVEQYF
>TRBV5-8|TRBJ2-7
CASSLWTGKGYEQYF
>TRBV28|TRBJ2-7
CASSFDSGSYEQYF
>TRBV9|TRBJ2-7
CASSVDSSYEQYF
>TRBV4-3|TRBJ1-3
CASSQDRSRSSGNTIYF
>TRBV30|TRBJ2-7
CAWSLGLAGAYEQYF
>TRBV5-1|TRBJ1-2
CASSPRTDTNYGYTF
>TRBV10-3|TRBJ1-2
CAISEGQGNYGYTF
>TRBV6-1|TRBJ2-3
CASSERRGGPLGTQYF
>TRBV6-2/TRBV6-3|TRBJ2-7
CASSYPLTHAVYEQYF
>TRBV4-1|TRBJ1-4
CASSRRTGATNEKLFF